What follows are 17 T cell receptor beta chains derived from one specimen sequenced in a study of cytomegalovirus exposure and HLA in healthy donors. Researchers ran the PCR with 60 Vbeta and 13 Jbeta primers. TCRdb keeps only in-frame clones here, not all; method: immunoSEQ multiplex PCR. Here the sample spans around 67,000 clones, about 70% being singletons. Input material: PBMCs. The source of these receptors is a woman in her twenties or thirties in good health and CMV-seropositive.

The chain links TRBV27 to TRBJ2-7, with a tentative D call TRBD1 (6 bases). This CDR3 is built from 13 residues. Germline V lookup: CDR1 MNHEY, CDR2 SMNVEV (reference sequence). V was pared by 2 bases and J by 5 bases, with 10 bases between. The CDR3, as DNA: TGTGCCAGCAGTTTAACAGGGAGCCACGAGCAGTACTTC. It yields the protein CASSLTGSHEQYF.

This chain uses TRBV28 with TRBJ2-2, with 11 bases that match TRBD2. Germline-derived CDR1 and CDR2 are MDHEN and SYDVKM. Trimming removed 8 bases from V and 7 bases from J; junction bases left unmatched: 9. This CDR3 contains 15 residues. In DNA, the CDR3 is TGTGCCAGCTATACTAGCGGGAGAAGTGGCGGGGAGCTGTTTTTT. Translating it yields CASYTSGRSGGELFF.

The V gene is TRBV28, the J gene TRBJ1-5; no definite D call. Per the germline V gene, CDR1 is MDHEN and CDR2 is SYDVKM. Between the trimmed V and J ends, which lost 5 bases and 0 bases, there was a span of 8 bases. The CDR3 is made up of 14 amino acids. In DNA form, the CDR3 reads TGTGCCAGCAGTAGACTGGGTAGCAATCAGCCCCAGCATTTT. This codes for CASSRLGSNQPQHF.

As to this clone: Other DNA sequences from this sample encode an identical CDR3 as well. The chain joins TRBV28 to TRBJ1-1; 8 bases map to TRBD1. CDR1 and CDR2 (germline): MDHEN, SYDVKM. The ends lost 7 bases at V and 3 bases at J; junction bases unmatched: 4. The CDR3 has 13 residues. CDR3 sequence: CASTGTGDTEAFF. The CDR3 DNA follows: TGTGCCAGCACTGGGACAGGCGACACTGAAGCTTTCTTT.

The CDR3 sequence: CSVERLAASTDTQYF. The DNA of the CDR3 is TGCAGCGTTGAGCGGCTAGCGGCTAGCACAGATACGCAGTATTTT. V usage is TRBV29-1 and J usage is TRBJ2-3; 7 nucleotides line up with TRBD2. V lost 3 bases, J lost 0 bases, and 6 bases stayed unmatched. The germline V gene has CDR1 SQVTM and CDR2 ANQGSEA. CDR3 length equals 15 residues.

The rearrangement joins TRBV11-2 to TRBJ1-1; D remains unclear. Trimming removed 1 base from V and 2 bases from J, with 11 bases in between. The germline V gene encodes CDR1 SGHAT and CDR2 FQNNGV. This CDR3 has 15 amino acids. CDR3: CASSLGSTGNTEAFF. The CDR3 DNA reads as TGTGCCAGCAGCTTAGGTAGCACGGGAAACACTGAAGCTTTCTTT.

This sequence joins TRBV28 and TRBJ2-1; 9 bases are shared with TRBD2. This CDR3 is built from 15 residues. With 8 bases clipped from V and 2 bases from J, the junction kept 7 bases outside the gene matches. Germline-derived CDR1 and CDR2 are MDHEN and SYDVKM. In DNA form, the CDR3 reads TGTGCCAGCCATCATAGCGGGAGCACCTACAATGAGCAGTTCTTC. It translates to CASHHSGSTYNEQFF.

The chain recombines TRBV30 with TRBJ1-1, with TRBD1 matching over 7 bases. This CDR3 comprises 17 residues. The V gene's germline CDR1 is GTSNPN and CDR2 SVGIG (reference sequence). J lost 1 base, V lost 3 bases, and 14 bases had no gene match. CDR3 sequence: CAWRPLRGGGRNTEAFF. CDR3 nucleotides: TGTGCCTGGAGACCTCTTCGAGGAGGGGGCCGGAACACTGAAGCTTTCTTT.

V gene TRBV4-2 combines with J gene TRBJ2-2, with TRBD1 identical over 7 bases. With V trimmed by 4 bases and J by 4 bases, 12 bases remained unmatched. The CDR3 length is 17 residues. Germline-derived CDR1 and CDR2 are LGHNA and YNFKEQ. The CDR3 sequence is CASSRDGDRAGTGELFF. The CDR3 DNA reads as TGTGCCAGCAGCCGTGACGGAGACAGGGCGGGCACCGGGGAGCTGTTTTTT.

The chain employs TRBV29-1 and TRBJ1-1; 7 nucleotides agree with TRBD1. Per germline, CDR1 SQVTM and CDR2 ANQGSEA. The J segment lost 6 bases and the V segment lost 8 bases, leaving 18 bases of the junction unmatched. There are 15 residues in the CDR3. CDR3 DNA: TGCAGCACGACAGGGAACGGAAGAATTATTCCTGAAGCTTTCTTT. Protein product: CSTTGNGRIIPEAFF.

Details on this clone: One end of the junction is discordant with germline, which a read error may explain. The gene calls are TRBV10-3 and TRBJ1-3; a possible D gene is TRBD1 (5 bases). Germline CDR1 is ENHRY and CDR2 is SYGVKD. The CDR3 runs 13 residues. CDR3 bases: TGTGCCGTCAGACAGTTTACTGGAAACACCATATATTTT. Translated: CAVRQFTGNTIYF.

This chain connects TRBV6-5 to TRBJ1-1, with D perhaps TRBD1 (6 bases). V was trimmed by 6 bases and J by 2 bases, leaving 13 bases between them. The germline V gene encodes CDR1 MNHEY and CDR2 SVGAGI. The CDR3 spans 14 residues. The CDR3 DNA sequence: TGTGCCAGCAGACGGGGGGGCACTAACACTGAAGCTTTCTTT. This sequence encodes CASRRGGTNTEAFF.

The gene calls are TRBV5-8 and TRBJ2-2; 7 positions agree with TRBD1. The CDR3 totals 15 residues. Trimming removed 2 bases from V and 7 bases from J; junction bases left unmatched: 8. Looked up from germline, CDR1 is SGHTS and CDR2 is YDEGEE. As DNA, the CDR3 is TGTGCCAGCAGCTTAGGGACAGTTGTTAACGGGGAGCTGTTTTTT. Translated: CASSLGTVVNGELFF.

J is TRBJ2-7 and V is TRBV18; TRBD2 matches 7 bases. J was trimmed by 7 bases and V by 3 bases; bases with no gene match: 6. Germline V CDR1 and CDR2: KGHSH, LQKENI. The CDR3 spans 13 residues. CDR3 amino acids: CASSPRTSREQYF. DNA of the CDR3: TGTGCCAGCTCACCGCGGACTAGTAGGGAGCAGTACTTC.

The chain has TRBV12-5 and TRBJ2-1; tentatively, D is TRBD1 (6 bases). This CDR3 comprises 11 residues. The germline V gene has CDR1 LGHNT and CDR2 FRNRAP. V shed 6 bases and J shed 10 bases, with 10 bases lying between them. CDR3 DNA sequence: TGTGCTAGTGGCAGGGGTGGAGAGCAGTTCTTC. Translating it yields CASGRGGEQFF.

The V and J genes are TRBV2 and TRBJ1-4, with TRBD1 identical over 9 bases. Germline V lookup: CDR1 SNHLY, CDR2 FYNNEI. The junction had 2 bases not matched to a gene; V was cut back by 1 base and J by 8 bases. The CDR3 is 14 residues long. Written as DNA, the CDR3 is TGTGCCAGCAGTGAAGGGGGGACAGGGGAAAAACTGTTTTTT. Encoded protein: CASSEGGTGEKLFF. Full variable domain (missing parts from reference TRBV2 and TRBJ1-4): EPEVTQTPSHQVTQMGQEVILRCVPISNHLYFYWYRQILGQKVEFLVSFYNNEISEKSEIFDDQFSVERPDGSNFTLKIRSTKLEDSAMYFCASSEGGTGEKLFFGSGTQLSVL.

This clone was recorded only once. CDR3 sequence (DNA): TGTGCCAGCAGCCGCTCCCTACAGGGAACCGGGGAGCTGTTTTTT. Translated: CASSRSLQGTGELFF. J is TRBJ2-2 and V is TRBV6-5, with D maybe TRBD1 (6 bases). The CDR3 totals 15 residues. V dropped 6 bases and J dropped 5 bases, with 16 bases sitting between them. Germline CDR1 MNHEY, CDR2 SVGAGI.